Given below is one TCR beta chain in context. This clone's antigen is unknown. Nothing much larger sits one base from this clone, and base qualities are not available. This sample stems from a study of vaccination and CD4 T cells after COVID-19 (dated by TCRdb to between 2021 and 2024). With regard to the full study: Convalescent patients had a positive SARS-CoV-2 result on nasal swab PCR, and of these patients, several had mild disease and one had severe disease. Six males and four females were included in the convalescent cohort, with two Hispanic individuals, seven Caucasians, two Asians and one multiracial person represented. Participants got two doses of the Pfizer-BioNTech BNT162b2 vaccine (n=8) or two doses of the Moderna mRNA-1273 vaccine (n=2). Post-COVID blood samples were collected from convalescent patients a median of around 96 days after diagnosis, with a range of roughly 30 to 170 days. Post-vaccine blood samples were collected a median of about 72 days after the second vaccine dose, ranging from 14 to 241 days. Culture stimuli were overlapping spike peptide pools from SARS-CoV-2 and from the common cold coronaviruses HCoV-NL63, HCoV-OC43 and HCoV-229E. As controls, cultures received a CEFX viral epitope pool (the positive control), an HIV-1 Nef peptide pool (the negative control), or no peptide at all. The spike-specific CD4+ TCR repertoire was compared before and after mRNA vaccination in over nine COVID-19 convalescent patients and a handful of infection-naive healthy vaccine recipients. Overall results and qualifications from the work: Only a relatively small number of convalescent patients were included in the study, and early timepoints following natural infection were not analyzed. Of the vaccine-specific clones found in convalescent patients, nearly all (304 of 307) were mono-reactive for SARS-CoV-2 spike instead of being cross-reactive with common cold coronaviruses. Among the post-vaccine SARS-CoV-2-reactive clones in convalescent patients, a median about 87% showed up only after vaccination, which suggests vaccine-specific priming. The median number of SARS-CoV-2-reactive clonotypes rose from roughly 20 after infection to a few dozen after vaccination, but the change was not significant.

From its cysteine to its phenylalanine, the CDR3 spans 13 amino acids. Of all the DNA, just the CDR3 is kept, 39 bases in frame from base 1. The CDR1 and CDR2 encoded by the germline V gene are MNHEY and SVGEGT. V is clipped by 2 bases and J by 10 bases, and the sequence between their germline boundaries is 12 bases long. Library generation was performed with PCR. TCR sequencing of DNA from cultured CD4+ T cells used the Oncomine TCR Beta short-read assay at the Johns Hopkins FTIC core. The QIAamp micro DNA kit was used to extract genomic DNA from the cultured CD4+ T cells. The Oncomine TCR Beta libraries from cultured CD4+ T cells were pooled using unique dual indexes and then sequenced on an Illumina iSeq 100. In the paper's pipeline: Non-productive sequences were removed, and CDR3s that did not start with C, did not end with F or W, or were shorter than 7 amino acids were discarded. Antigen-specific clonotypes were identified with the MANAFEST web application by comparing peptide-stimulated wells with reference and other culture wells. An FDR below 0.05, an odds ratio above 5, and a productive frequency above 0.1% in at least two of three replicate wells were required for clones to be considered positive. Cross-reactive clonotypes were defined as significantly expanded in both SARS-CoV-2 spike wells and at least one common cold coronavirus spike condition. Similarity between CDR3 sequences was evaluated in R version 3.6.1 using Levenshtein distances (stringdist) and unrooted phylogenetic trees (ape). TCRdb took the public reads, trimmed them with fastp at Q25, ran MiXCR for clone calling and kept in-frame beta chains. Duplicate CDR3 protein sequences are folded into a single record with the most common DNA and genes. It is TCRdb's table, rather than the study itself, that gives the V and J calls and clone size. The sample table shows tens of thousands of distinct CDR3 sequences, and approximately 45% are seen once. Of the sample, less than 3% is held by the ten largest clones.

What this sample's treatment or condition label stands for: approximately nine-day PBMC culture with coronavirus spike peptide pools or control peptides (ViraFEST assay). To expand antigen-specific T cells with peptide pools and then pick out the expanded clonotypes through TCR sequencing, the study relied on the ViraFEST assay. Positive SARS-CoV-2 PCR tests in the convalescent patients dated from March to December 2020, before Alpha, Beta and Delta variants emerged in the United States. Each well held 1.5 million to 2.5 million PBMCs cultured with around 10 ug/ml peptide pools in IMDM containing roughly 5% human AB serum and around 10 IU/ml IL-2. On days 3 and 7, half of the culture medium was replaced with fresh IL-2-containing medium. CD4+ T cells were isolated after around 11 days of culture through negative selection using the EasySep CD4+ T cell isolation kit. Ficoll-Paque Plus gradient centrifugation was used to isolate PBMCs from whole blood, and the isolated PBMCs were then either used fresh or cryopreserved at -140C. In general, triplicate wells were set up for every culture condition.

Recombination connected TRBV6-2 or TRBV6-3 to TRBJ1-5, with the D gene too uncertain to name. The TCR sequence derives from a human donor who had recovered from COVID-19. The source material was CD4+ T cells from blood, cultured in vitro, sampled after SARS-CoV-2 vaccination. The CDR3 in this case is CASSYTPDRPQHF. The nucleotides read TGTGCCAGCAGTTACACCCCGGACCGACCCCAGCATTTT.